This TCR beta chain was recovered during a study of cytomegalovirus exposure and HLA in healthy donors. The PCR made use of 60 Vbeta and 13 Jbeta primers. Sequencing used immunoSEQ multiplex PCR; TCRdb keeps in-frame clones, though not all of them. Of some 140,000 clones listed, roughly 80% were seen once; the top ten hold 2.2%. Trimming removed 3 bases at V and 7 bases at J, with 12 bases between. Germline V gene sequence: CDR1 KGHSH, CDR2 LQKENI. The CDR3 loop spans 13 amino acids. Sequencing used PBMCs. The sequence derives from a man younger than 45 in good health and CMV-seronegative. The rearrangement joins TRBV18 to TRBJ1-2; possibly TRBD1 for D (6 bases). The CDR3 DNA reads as TGTGCCAGCTCACCCGCCCAGGGGTCTGGCTACACCTTC. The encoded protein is CASSPAQGSGYTF.